The 20 T cell receptor beta chains below all came from one sample that was sequenced in a study of cytomegalovirus exposure and HLA in healthy donors. Vbeta (60) and Jbeta (13) primers were used in the PCR. Sequencing was performed with immunoSEQ multiplex PCR; in TCRdb, only in-frame clones are kept and a portion is missing. Of about 180,000 clones in the sample, 70% to 80% were seen once. The sequenced sample was PBMCs. These receptors all come from a male donor in good health and CMV-seronegative.

The chain has TRBV9 and TRBJ2-2; D is perhaps TRBD1 (6 bases). Trimming cost V 3 bases and J 6 bases, with 15 bases left between them. The CDR3 is made up of 15 amino acids. The germline gives CDR1 SGDLS, CDR2 YYNGEE. This CDR3 reads CASSGHTGYPGELFF. CDR3 DNA: TGTGCCAGCAGCGGCCATACAGGGTATCCCGGGGAGCTGTTTTTT.

This clone was seen just once. The J gene is TRBJ1-6, the V gene TRBV30, with D maybe TRBD1 (6 bases). The CDR3 is 15 residues long. V was trimmed by 2 bases and J by 7 bases, leaving 15 bases between them. CDR1 is GTSNPN, CDR2 SVGIG, per germline (reference sequence). The CDR3 here is CAWSTDRTRNSPLHF. In DNA form, the CDR3 reads TGTGCCTGGAGTACCGACAGGACTAGGAATTCACCCCTCCACTTT.

The chain employs TRBV18 and TRBJ2-1, with D tentatively TRBD2 (6 bases). The germline CDR1 and CDR2 sequences are KGHSH and LQKENI. V was shortened by 6 bases and J by 4 bases, with 10 bases between the two germline ends. The CDR3 totals 13 residues. The CDR3 coding sequence is TGTGCCAGCTCGTCGGGGGTTTACAATGAGCAGTTCTTC. Its protein product is CASSSGVYNEQFF.

The chain joins TRBV30 to TRBJ1-6; TRBD1 matches at 7 bases. This CDR3 comprises 15 residues. Germline lookup yields CDR1 GTSNPN and CDR2 SVGIG (reference sequence). Trimming at V came to 3 bases and at J to 6 bases, leaving 8 bases not matched to a gene. CDR3 bases: TGTGCCTGGAGGAGGGGGCTCGAGTTTAATTCACCCCTCCACTTT. It translates to CAWRRGLEFNSPLHF.

CDR3 nucleotides: TGCGCCAGCAGTGACCCCGGCGGTCGCCCCAAAAACATTCAGTACTTC. This encodes CASSDPGGRPKNIQYF. This sequence joins TRBV10-2 and TRBJ2-4; unclear D gene. CDR1 WSHSY and CDR2 SAAADI come from the germline V gene. The CDR3 consists of 16 residues. V shed 3 bases and J shed 2 bases, with 14 bases lying between them.

CDR3: CSVANQGEQPQHF. The CDR3 region has the DNA TGCAGCGTTGCCAATCAGGGGGAACAGCCCCAGCATTTT. V usage is TRBV29-1 and J usage is TRBJ1-5, with TRBD1 matching 7 bases. CDR1 and CDR2 from the germline V gene are SQVTM and ANQGSEA. The CDR3 sequence is 13 residues long. With V trimmed by 4 bases and J by 7 bases, 7 bases remained unmatched.

The gene calls are TRBV5-6 and TRBJ2-7; D perhaps matches TRBD2 (5 bases). Looked up from germline, CDR1 is SGHDT and CDR2 is YYEEEE. V shed 2 bases and J shed 4 bases, with 25 bases lying between them. The CDR3 covers 18 residues. CDR3 amino acids: CASSLPPNLGPRGYEQYF. CDR3 nucleotide sequence: TGTGCCAGCAGCTTACCTCCAAACCTAGGTCCCCGCGGGTACGAGCAGTACTTC.

This chain connects TRBV7-6 to TRBJ1-1; D might be TRBD1 (6 bases). Germline CDR1 SGHVS, CDR2 FNYEAQ. The CDR3 runs 12 residues. The V and J ends lost 7 bases and 7 bases respectively, with 13 bases between them. Written as DNA, the CDR3 is TGTGCCAGCAACATGACAGGTCTTGAAGCTTTCTTT. This sequence encodes CASNMTGLEAFF.

The V gene is TRBV6-5, the J gene TRBJ1-3, with 7 bases that match TRBD1. This CDR3 has 15 residues. Trimming cost V 6 bases and J 4 bases; bases outside gene matches: 9. CDR1 and CDR2 (germline): MNHEY, SVGAGI. CDR3 DNA sequence: TGTGCCAGCAGCTTAACGAGGGGGCGCGGAAACACCATATATTTT. This sequence encodes CASSLTRGRGNTIYF.

This clone came up a few times. V and J are TRBV2 and TRBJ2-6, with TRBD1 matching over 7 bases. Per germline, CDR1 SNHLY and CDR2 FYNNEI. The CDR3 loop spans 15 amino acids. J was trimmed by 2 bases and V by 6 bases; bases with no gene match: 4. In nucleotides, the CDR3 is TGTGCCAGCAGCGTGACAGGGACTGGGGCCAACGTCCTGACTTTC. As protein: CASSVTGTGANVLTF.

The chain uses TRBV10-3 and TRBJ2-5, with a tentative D call TRBD1 (5 bases). V was pared by 4 bases and J by 2 bases, with 8 bases between. The CDR3 contains 13 residues. Germline V CDR1 and CDR2: ENHRY, SYGVKD. The CDR3 coding sequence is TGTGCCATCAGTGTGAGACAGCAAGAGACCCAGTACTTC. Protein: CAISVRQQETQYF.

The CDR3 sequence is CASSLRGEGSNQPQHF. The CDR3, as DNA: TGTGCCAGCAGCTTAAGGGGGGAGGGAAGCAATCAGCCCCAGCATTTT. The chain recombines TRBV7-8 with TRBJ1-5, with D perhaps TRBD1 (6 bases). The germline gives CDR1 SGHVS, CDR2 FQNEAQ. This CDR3 spans 16 amino acids. Trimming took off 2 bases at V and 1 base at J, with 12 bases between the two ends.

The chain joins TRBV11-2 to TRBJ2-1; D is undetermined. V lost 4 bases and J 6 bases, leaving 13 bases between the germline ends. The germline V gene encodes CDR1 SGHAT and CDR2 FQNNGV. The CDR3 extends over 14 amino acids. This CDR3 reads CASSSGLLGNEQFF. In DNA, the CDR3 is TGTGCCAGCAGCTCGGGTCTCCTTGGCAATGAGCAGTTCTTC.

The chain uses TRBV13 and TRBJ1-6; TRBD1 agrees at 7 bases. The CDR3 extends over 16 amino acids. The germline CDR1 and CDR2 sequences are PRHDT and FYEKMQ (reference sequence). With V trimmed by 4 bases and J by 0 bases, 3 bases remained unmatched. The CDR3 sequence is CASSSRGSSYNSPLHF. The CDR3 DNA reads TGTGCCAGCAGCTCCAGGGGGAGCTCCTATAATTCACCCCTCCACTTT.

This chain joins TRBV27 and TRBJ1-1; D is ambiguous. Looked up from germline, CDR1 is MNHEY and CDR2 is SMNVEV (reference sequence). V was shortened by 3 bases and J by 5 bases, with 10 bases between the two germline ends. The CDR3 loop spans 13 amino acids. In DNA, the CDR3 is TGTGCCAGCAGTTTGGCCCCGGGAACTGAAGCTTTCTTT. It yields the protein CASSLAPGTEAFF.

The chain uses TRBV30 and TRBJ2-3; the D is unclear. With 0 bases removed from V and 6 bases from J, the gap between germline ends came to 4 bases. The CDR3 consists of 11 residues. The germline V gene has CDR1 GTSNPN and CDR2 SVGIG (reference sequence). CDR3 loop: CAWSVEDTQYF. The CDR3 DNA reads TGTGCCTGGAGTGTTGAGGATACGCAGTATTTT.

The chain joins TRBV6-5 to TRBJ1-5; possible D gene TRBD1, 6 bases. V shed 6 bases and J shed 10 bases, with 19 bases lying between them. Per germline, CDR1 MNHEY and CDR2 SVGAGI. This CDR3 has 14 residues. The CDR3 sequence is CASRKTGPPGPQHF. CDR3 sequence (DNA): TGTGCCAGCAGAAAAACAGGGCCCCCAGGTCCCCAGCATTTT.

This chain connects TRBV6-5 to TRBJ2-3; D remains ambiguous. From germline, CDR1 is MNHEY and CDR2 SVGAGI. Trimming took 0 bases from V and 4 from J, leaving 5 bases between them. This CDR3 is built from 13 residues. CDR3 residues: CASSYSRSDTQYF. As DNA, the CDR3 is TGTGCCAGCAGTTACTCGAGGTCAGATACGCAGTATTTT.

The chain uses TRBV4-3 and TRBJ2-1; 8 nucleotides match TRBD1. CDR3 size: 17 residues. Germline trimming cut 1 base from V and 4 bases from J; bases unmatched to any gene: 9. Germline CDR1 reads LGHNA; CDR2 reads YSLEER. CDR3 nucleotide sequence: TGCGCCAGCAGCCAAGGCAGGGGGCGCGAGCGATACAATGAGCAGTTCTTC. Translating it yields CASSQGRGRERYNEQFF.

The chain carries TRBV6-6 and TRBJ1-2; no definite D call. Germline CDR1 reads MNHNY; CDR2 reads SVGAGI (reference sequence). CDR3 length: 14 residues. V lost 6 bases to trimming and J lost 6 bases, with 17 bases between them. This chain's CDR3 is CASRGGHPNNGYTF. As DNA, the CDR3 is TGTGCCAGCAGGGGAGGTCATCCGAATAATGGCTACACCTTC.